The 31 T cell receptor beta chains presented below share a single source sample, sequenced in a study of T-cell memory formation after mild COVID-19. TCRdb reprocessed the 5' RACE reads via MiXCR and lists one record per CDR3 protein. The sample consists of 80,000 to 95,000 distinct CDR3 sequences, about 23% of them appearing once. The sequenced material came from PBMCs or a T cell subset sorted from them (not recorded which). The source is a young man who had mild COVID-19 (a few samples of this study predate the infection). Cell type and time point are not known.

The rearrangement links TRBV19 to TRBJ2-7; 7 bases map to TRBD1. CDR3 size: 14 residues. Per germline, CDR1 LNHDA and CDR2 SQIVND (reference sequence). The ends lost 3 bases at V and 4 bases at J; junction bases unmatched: 6. CDR3 protein: CASSITGVEYEQYF. DNA for the CDR3: TGTGCCAGTAGTATTACAGGGGTGGAGTACGAGCAGTACTTC. Full variable domain (outside the CDR3, taken from reference TRBV19 and TRBJ2-7): DGGITQSPKYLFRKEGQNVTLSCEQNLNHDAMYWYRQDPGQGLRLIYYSQIVNDFQKGDIAEGYSVSREKKESFPLTVTSAQKNPTAFYLCASSITGVEYEQYFGPGTRLTVT.

Here the CDR3 reads CASSLSPQPTNEKLFF. The CDR3, as DNA: TGTGCCAGCAGCCTCTCCCCGCAGCCAACTAATGAAAAACTGTTTTTT. This chain joins TRBV7-2 and TRBJ1-4; D gene unclear. Trimming took 5 bases from V and 0 from J, leaving 13 bases between them. This CDR3 comprises 16 residues. Germline V gene sequence: CDR1 SGHTA, CDR2 FQGNSA.

The J gene is TRBJ2-5, the V gene TRBV10-3; a weak D match, TRBD2 (5 bases). The CDR3 runs 13 residues. V gave up 3 bases and J gave up 2 bases, with 7 bases separating them. Germline V gene sequence: CDR1 ENHRY, CDR2 SYGVKD. CDR3 sequence reads: CAISDSGQETQYF. The CDR3 DNA sequence: TGTGCCATCAGTGATTCGGGGCAAGAGACCCAGTACTTC.

This clonotype was detected only a few times. J is TRBJ1-5 and V is TRBV7-2; 8 bases fit TRBD1. The germline CDR1 and CDR2 sequences are SGHTA and FQGNSA. This CDR3 region has 15 residues. Trimming removed 5 bases from V and 2 bases from J; junction bases left unmatched: 5. The CDR3 protein is CASSPDRAGNQPQHF. In nucleotides, the CDR3 is TGTGCCAGCAGCCCGGACAGGGCGGGCAATCAGCCCCAGCATTTT.

The gene calls are TRBV2 and TRBJ2-2; D uncertain. The CDR3 spans 11 residues. The germline V gene has CDR1 SNHLY and CDR2 FYNNEI. V was pared by 10 bases and J by 4 bases, with 7 bases between. The CDR3 is CAKRSTGELFF. The DNA for the CDR3 is TGTGCCAAAAGGAGCACCGGGGAGCTGTTTTTT.

DNA for the CDR3: TGTGCCAGCAGCTTGTCTGGCGGGGGGGAAGGAGATACGCAGTATTTT. This codes for CASSLSGGGEGDTQYF. V is TRBV5-4 and J is TRBJ2-3; 9 nucleotides agree with TRBD2. There are 16 residues in the CDR3. Germline values: CDR1 SGHNT, CDR2 YYREEE (reference sequence). V lost 1 base and J lost 5; bases outside the gene matches: 8. The whole variable domain, remainder taken from reference TRBV5-4 and TRBJ2-3, is ETGVTQSPTHLIKTRGQQVTLRCSSQSGHNTVSWYQQALGQGPQFIFQYYREEENGRGNFPPRFSGLQFPNYSSELNVNALELDDSALYLCASSLSGGGEGDTQYFGPGTRLTVL.

The chain combines TRBV2 with TRBJ1-1; D not certain. This CDR3 comprises 11 residues. V lost 3 bases and J lost 10, with 9 bases in between. Germline assignment: CDR1 SNHLY and CDR2 FYNNEI. CDR3 DNA: TGTGCCAGCAGTGAGTCCCTTCTAGCTTTCTTT. Encoded protein: CASSESLLAFF.

This clonotype has a handful of counts. V usage is TRBV5-6 and J usage is TRBJ2-7; D might be TRBD1 (6 bases). Trimming shortened V by 0 bases and J by 11 bases, and 21 bases separated the two germline ends. The length of the CDR3 is 15 residues. Germline-derived CDR1 and CDR2 are SGHDT and YYEEEE. CDR3 region: CASSLGAGRGIKEYV. DNA of the CDR3: TGTGCCAGCAGCTTGGGGGCAGGCAGGGGAATCAAGGAGTACGTC.

The chain joins TRBV9 to TRBJ2-3; D ambiguous. CDR1 is SGDLS and CDR2 is YYNGEE in the germline V gene. The CDR3 totals 13 residues. V gave up 4 bases and J gave up 3 bases, with 9 bases separating them. The CDR3 DNA is TGTGCCAGCAGCAAGATTATTACAGATACGCAGTATTTT. It is translated as CASSKIITDTQYF.

This clonotype was recorded a few times. V gene TRBV6-5 combines with J gene TRBJ1-2, with D possibly TRBD1 on 5 matching bases. The CDR3 length is 12 residues. Germline assignment: CDR1 MNHEY and CDR2 SVGAGI. V lost 6 bases and J 8 bases, leaving 13 bases between the germline ends. The CDR3 DNA follows: TGTGCCAGCAGCCCGTCTAGGGGCGGCTACACCTTC. It encodes CASSPSRGGYTF.

This clonotype occurred a few times. The chain has TRBV15 and TRBJ1-1, with 7 bases that match TRBD1. This CDR3 spans 17 amino acids. V gave up 1 base and J gave up 1 base; unmatched junction bases: 9. Germline CDR1 and CDR2: LNHNV and YYDKDF (reference sequence). The CDR3 loop reads CATSRGPGDRGNTEAFF. The CDR3 bases are TGTGCCACCAGCAGAGGTCCAGGGGACAGAGGGAACACTGAAGCTTTCTTT.

A single count supports this clonotype. V is TRBV12-3 or TRBV12-4 and J is TRBJ2-6; D is uncertain. Deletions cut 3 bases from V and 0 bases from J, with 6 bases between. This CDR3 has 15 amino acids. The CDR3 sequence is CASSLPLSGANVLTF. In DNA, the CDR3 is TGTGCCAGCAGTTTGCCACTCTCTGGGGCCAACGTCCTGACTTTC.

The chain links TRBV12-3 or TRBV12-4 to TRBJ2-7, with D possibly called TRBD1 or TRBD2 (6 bases each). Trimming left V 1 base short and J 2 bases short, with 9 bases between. The CDR3 is 14 amino acids. CDR3 residues: CASSLGGGPYEQYV. The CDR3 DNA follows: TGTGCCAGCAGTTTAGGAGGGGGGCCCTACGAGCAGTACGTC.

This clonotype appeared a few times. The J gene is TRBJ2-5, the V gene TRBV7-6; D may be TRBD1 (6 bases). Germline-derived CDR1 and CDR2 are SGHVS and FNYEAQ. The V and J ends lost 2 bases and 1 base respectively, with 11 bases between them. The CDR3 extends over 15 amino acids. CDR3 DNA sequence: TGTGCCAGCAGCTTAAAACGAGGGGGCCAAGAGACCCAGTACTTC. Protein product: CASSLKRGGQETQYF.

The chain employs TRBV20-1 and TRBJ1-5, with 7 bases lining up with TRBD1. The germline V gene encodes CDR1 DFQATT and CDR2 SNEGSKA (reference sequence). With V trimmed by 2 bases and J by 3 bases, 4 bases remained unmatched. CDR3 length: 14 amino acids. The CDR3 protein is CSARLTGFNQPQHF. CDR3 DNA sequence: TGCAGTGCTAGACTGACAGGGTTCAATCAGCCCCAGCATTTT.

This clonotype was seen ten or more times. The V call is TRBV29-1, the J call TRBJ2-7; D is ambiguous. The CDR3 has 11 amino acids. Germline CDR1 is SQVTM and CDR2 is ANQGSEA. Trimming removed 5 bases at V and 3 bases at J, with 8 bases between. The CDR3 coding sequence is TGCAGCGTTAGTCAGAACTACGAGCAGTACTTC. Its protein is CSVSQNYEQYF.

This clonotype was detected only a few times. The chain employs TRBV10-3 and TRBJ2-7; no definite D call. This CDR3 is 14 amino acids long. CDR1 ENHRY and CDR2 SYGVKD come from the germline V gene. V was trimmed by 7 bases and J by 0 bases, leaving 13 bases between them. The CDR3 region is CAITDPTISYEQYV. The DNA for the CDR3 is TGTGCCATCACCGACCCGACCATCTCCTACGAGCAGTACGTC.

The chain links TRBV9 to TRBJ2-1; 12 bases agree with TRBD2. The junction had 7 bases not matched to a gene; V was cut back by 4 bases and J by 8 bases. This CDR3 spans 15 amino acids. Germline lookup yields CDR1 SGDLS and CDR2 YYNGEE. Written as DNA, the CDR3 is TGTGCCAGCAGCTCTAGCGGGGGGGAAAGCTATGAGCAGTTCTTC. This translates into CASSSSGGESYEQFF.

This clonotype was seen more than once but under ten times. The rearrangement links TRBV12-3 or TRBV12-4 to TRBJ2-1; D call uncertain. CDR3 length equals 13 residues. Trimming left V 2 bases short and J 2 bases short, with 4 bases between. CDR3: CASSLKTYNEQFF. CDR3 nucleotide sequence: TGTGCCAGCAGTTTAAAGACCTACAATGAGCAGTTCTTC.

This clonotype was detected only once. This chain links TRBV20-1 with TRBJ2-2; weak D call: TRBD1 (6 bases). Trimming stripped 3 bases from V and 1 base from J, with 9 bases between. Germline assignment: CDR1 DFQATT and CDR2 SNEGSKA (reference sequence). The CDR3 covers 14 residues. CDR3 DNA sequence: TGCAGTGCTAGGAGGGGACAGAACACCGGGGAGCTGTTTTTT. Translating gives CSARRGQNTGELFF.

There are a few counts of this clonotype. The gene calls are TRBV20-1 and TRBJ2-3, with D uncertain. CDR3 size: 13 residues. V was clipped by 0 bases and J by 9 bases, with 13 bases between them. Germline V gene data show CDR1 as DFQATT and CDR2 as SNEGSKA (reference sequence). CDR3 sequence reads: CSARDLGRVTQYF. In DNA, the CDR3 is TGCAGTGCTAGAGATCTAGGAAGAGTCACGCAGTATTTT.

The rearrangement joins TRBV4-3 to TRBJ2-2, with 8 nucleotides matching TRBD2. This CDR3 comprises 16 residues. V was clipped by 0 bases and J by 6 bases; unmatched bases: 6. Germline V gene sequence: CDR1 LGHNA, CDR2 YSLEER. CDR3 protein: CASSQDIGRAPGELFF. The CDR3 DNA is TGCGCCAGCAGCCAAGATATCGGGAGGGCGCCCGGGGAGCTGTTTTTT.

Only one count was recorded for this clonotype. The genes are TRBV27 and TRBJ1-4; 7 bases align to TRBD1. This CDR3 is 17 amino acids long. The V and J ends lost 5 bases and 4 bases, in that order; junction bases with no gene match: 13. Germline V gene sequence: CDR1 MNHEY, CDR2 SMNVEV (reference sequence). The chain's CDR3 is CASSPLSPGQFNEKLFF. The CDR3 nucleotides read TGTGCCAGCAGTCCACTCAGTCCGGGACAGTTTAATGAAAAACTGTTTTTT.

There are a few counts of this clonotype. This chain connects TRBV7-2 to TRBJ2-7; tentative D call: TRBD2 (6 bases). The CDR3 loop spans 13 amino acids. The V end lost 0 bases, the J end lost 6 bases, and 9 bases lay between the germline ends. In germline, CDR1 is SGHTA, CDR2 FQGNSA. In nucleotides, the CDR3 is TGTGCCAGCAGCTTAGCGGGGAGGCGCGAGCAGTACGTC. Translating gives CASSLAGRREQYV.

The V gene is TRBV9, the J gene TRBJ1-2, with 9 bases aligning to TRBD1. This CDR3 is 14 amino acids long. Germline V lookup: CDR1 SGDLS, CDR2 YYNGEE. Unmatched junction bases numbered 3, after V lost 3 bases and J lost 3 bases. The CDR3 loop is CASSETGGDYGYTF. CDR3 coding DNA: TGTGCCAGCAGCGAGACAGGGGGGGACTATGGCTACACCTTC.

Only one count was recorded for this clonotype. The DNA of the CDR3 is TGTGCCAGCATCAAACTTGAGGAAGAGACCCAGTACTTC. Encoded protein: CASIKLEEETQYF. The chain uses TRBV6-2 or TRBV6-3 and TRBJ2-5; D is unclear. Germline loops: CDR1 MNHEY, CDR2 SVGEGT. V lost 7 bases to trimming and J lost 3 bases, with 12 bases between them. CDR3 size: 13 residues.

The genes are TRBV2 and TRBJ2-1, with 12 bases matching TRBD1. The CDR3 loop spans 13 amino acids. The J segment lost 7 bases and the V segment lost 9 bases, leaving 4 bases of the junction unmatched. Germline V gives CDR1 SNHLY, CDR2 FYNNEI. The CDR3 loop is CARGTGGINEQFF. The DNA for the CDR3 is TGTGCCAGGGGGACAGGGGGCATAAATGAGCAGTTCTTC.

This clonotype was observed a few times. The genes are TRBV29-1 and TRBJ2-1; no clear D. CDR1 and CDR2 (germline): SQVTM, ANQGSEA. Trimming left V 0 bases short and J 5 bases short, with 5 bases between. CDR3 size: 12 residues. CDR3 protein: CSVEELNNEQFF. CDR3 DNA sequence: TGCAGCGTTGAAGAACTAAACAATGAGCAGTTCTTC.

In its sample, this clonotype was seen a few times. The chain uses TRBV4-3 and TRBJ2-1; the D gene could be TRBD1 or TRBD2 (5 bases each). The CDR3 is 13 amino acids. V was clipped by 3 bases and J by 7 bases, with 10 bases between them. Germline values: CDR1 LGHNA, CDR2 YSLEER. The CDR3 protein is CASSQGRRNEQFF. The DNA for the CDR3 is TGCGCCAGCAGCCAGGGACGGAGGAATGAGCAGTTCTTC.

V usage is TRBV11-2 and J usage is TRBJ1-6, with no clear D. Trimming stripped 3 bases from V and 14 bases from J, with 11 bases between. CDR3 length equals 12 residues. CDR1 is SGHAT, CDR2 FQNNGV, per germline. The CDR3 coding sequence is TGTGCCAGCAGCTTGGACTTCCAGGCCCTCCACTTT. This sequence encodes CASSLDFQALHF.

This clonotype has only a few counts. This rearrangement joins TRBV13 to TRBJ2-5; no definite D call. The germline gives CDR1 PRHDT, CDR2 FYEKMQ (reference sequence). The CDR3 has 12 amino acids. Between the trimmed V and J ends, which lost 4 bases and 0 bases, there was a span of 3 bases. CDR3 in amino acids: CASSSNQETQYF. The CDR3 DNA follows: TGTGCCAGCAGCTCGAACCAAGAGACCCAGTACTTC. The full variable domain, with the rest looked up from reference TRBV13 and TRBJ2-5, is AAGVIQSPRHLIKEKRETATLKCYPIPRHDTVYWYQQGPGQDPQFLISFYEKMQSDKGSIPDRFSAQQFSDYHSELNMSSLELGDSALYFCASSSNQETQYFGPGTRLLVL.